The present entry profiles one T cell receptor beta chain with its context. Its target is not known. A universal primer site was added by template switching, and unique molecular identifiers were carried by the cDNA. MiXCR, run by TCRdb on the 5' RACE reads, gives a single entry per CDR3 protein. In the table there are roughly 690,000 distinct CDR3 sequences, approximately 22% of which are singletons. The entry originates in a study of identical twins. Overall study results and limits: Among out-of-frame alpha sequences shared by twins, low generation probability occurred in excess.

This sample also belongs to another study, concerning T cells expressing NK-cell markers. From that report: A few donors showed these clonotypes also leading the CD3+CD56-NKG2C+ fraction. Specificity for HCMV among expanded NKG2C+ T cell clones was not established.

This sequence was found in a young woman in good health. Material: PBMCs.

In DNA, the CDR3 is TGCGCCAGCAGCCCGCAACCGGGGGACCAAGAGACCCAGTACTTC. It is translated as CASSPQPGDQETQYF. The chain joins TRBV5-1 to TRBJ2-5, with TRBD2 as a possible D gene (6 bases). V lost 4 bases to trimming and J lost 0 bases, with 13 bases between them. The CDR3 sequence is 15 residues long. Looked up from germline, CDR1 is SGHRS and CDR2 is YFSETQ.